The sequence of this T cell receptor beta chain was determined in a study of blood T cell repertoires in COVID-19. The wider study: PBMCs, B-cell-depleted T cells, or T cells were the source of the cDNA or gDNA that made up the material.

Source study methods: Nucleated cell counts were estimated from reference gene primer amplification. Repertoires were generated with immunoSEQ multiplex PCR, while TCRdb's copy carries only in-frame clones and drops some. Clonal size and the V and J genes are those of that table, whereas D and trimming came from the DNA. The data contain roughly 150,000 clones, roughly 87% of them singletons. Cohort placement rested on clinical history that participants reported themselves. It was within 2 weeks before study entry that exposed participants met a COVID-19 case. Germline CDR1 is SGHAT and CDR2 is FQNNGV. Trimming pared 3 bases from V and 1 base from J, leaving 15 bases between. CDR3 length: 16 amino acids.

J is TRBJ1-1 and V is TRBV11-2; D is perhaps TRBD1 (6 bases). The TCR was taken from a woman aged 40 to 50 who had been exposed to COVID-19. The sample comprised PBMCs or T cells enriched from blood (not recorded which). For the CDR3, the DNA is TGTGCCAGCAGCTTCTTAACAGGGCGAGGGAACACTGAAGCTTTCTTT. Translating gives CASSFLTGRGNTEAFF.